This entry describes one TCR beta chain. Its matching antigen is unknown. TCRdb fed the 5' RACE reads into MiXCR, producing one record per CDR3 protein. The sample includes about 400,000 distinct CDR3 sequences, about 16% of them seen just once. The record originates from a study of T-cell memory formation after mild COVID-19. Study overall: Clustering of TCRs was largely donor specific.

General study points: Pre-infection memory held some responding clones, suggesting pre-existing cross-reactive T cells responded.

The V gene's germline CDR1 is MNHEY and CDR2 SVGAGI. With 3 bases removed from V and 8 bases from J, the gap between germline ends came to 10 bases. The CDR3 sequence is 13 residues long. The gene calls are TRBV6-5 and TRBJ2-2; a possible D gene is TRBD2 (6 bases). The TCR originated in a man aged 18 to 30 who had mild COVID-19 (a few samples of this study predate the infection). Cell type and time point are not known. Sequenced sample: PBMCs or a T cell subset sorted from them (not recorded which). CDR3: CASSYDGGGELFF. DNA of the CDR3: TGTGCCAGCAGTTATGACGGGGGTGGGGAGCTGTTTTTT.